Listed below are T cell receptor beta chains from one sample, sequenced in a study of cytomegalovirus exposure and HLA in healthy donors. This table comes from immunoSEQ multiplex PCR, and its TCRdb copy is limited to in-frame clones, with some not included. The table lists hundreds of thousands of clones, roughly 85% of them singletons, with 0.83% in the top ten. Sequenced sample: PBMCs. Every receptor here comes from a young woman in good health and CMV-seronegative. Both conserved end residues are part of each CDR3. D genes are given only for firm matches. Clone size appears in some rows only: once, few, many, or a class for an expanded clone.

-	TRBV7-8	TRBJ1-5	-	TGTGCCAGCAGCTCAGGAGTTTGGGGGGAGAGAGATCAGCCCCAGCATTTT	CASSSGVWGERDQPQHF
-	TRBV7-6	TRBJ2-3	-	TGTGCCAGCAGCCCCATGAACGGAGATACGCAGTATTTT	CASSPMNGDTQYF
-	TRBV5-1	TRBJ1-4	-	TGCGCCAGCAGCTATGGTGGGGGGACGAATGAAAAACTGTTTTTT	CASSYGGGTNEKLFF
TRBD1	TRBV28	TRBJ1-2	once	TGTGCCAGCAGTTGGGGTAGGACAGGGGCAGGAGGCTACACCTTC	CASSWGRTGAGGYTF
-	TRBV28	TRBJ2-1	-	TGTGCCAGCAGTTCCCGGGTGGGGCAGAAAAGGTATGAGCAGTTCTTC	CASSSRVGQKRYEQFF
TRBD2	TRBV18	TRBJ2-3	-	TGTGCCAGCTCACCACCGATCCTAGCGGGTCTCACAGATACGCAGTATTTT	CASSPPILAGLTDTQYF
TRBD1	TRBV27	TRBJ2-3	-	TGTGCCAGCAGTTTCATGTTGGGGACAGGGGCAGATACGCAGTATTTT	CASSFMLGTGADTQYF
TRBD1	TRBV5-4	TRBJ2-1	once	TGTGCCAGCAGCGGTAAGACAGGGAGCTCCTACAATGAGCAGTTCTTC	CASSGKTGSSYNEQFF
-	TRBV5-4	TRBJ2-7	-	TGTGCCAGCAGCTCGGGGGCCTACGAGCAGTACTTC	CASSSGAYEQYF
TRBD1	TRBV18	TRBJ2-7	few	TGTGCCAGCTCACCCCGACAGGGGGTCTACGAGCAGTACTTC	CASSPRQGVYEQYF
TRBD1	TRBV11-1	TRBJ1-1	-	TGTGCCAGCAGCTACTTGCGGCAGGGGGGTGAAGCTTTCTTT	CASSYLRQGGEAFF
TRBD1	TRBV5-1	TRBJ1-5	-	TGCGCCAGCAGCTTGGGAGGGGGCGACAATCAGCCCCAGCATTTT	CASSLGGGDNQPQHF
TRBD1	TRBV28	TRBJ2-7	-	TGTGCCAGCTATCTATCCGGGACAGGGGGTGCCGAGCAGTACTTC	CASYLSGTGGAEQYF
TRBD2	TRBV9	TRBJ2-1	-	TGTGCCAGCAGCCCCCGGGGACTAGCGGGAGCGGGTGAGCAGTTCTTC	CASSPRGLAGAGEQFF
TRBD1	TRBV27	TRBJ1-1	-	TGTGCCAGCAGTTTATCCGGAAAGGGACAGGGGGGAAGAAACACTGAAGCTTTCTTT	CASSLSGKGQGGRNTEAFF
-	TRBV6-6	TRBJ1-5	-	TGTGCCAGCAGTTACGGAGGTAGCAATCAGCCCCAGCATTTT	CASSYGGSNQPQHF
TRBD1	TRBV2	TRBJ2-3	-	TGTGCCAGCTCCCGGGACAGGGGCTGGAGCACAGATACGCAGTATTTT	CASSRDRGWSTDTQYF
-	TRBV27	TRBJ2-4	-	TGTGCCAGCAGTCCTGGGACACGGGGCATTCAGTACTTC	CASSPGTRGIQYF
TRBD1	TRBV28	TRBJ1-2	-	TGTGCCAGCAGCTATGGGACAGTTAACTATGGCTACACCTTC	CASSYGTVNYGYTF
-	TRBV5-1	TRBJ2-7	few	TGCGCCAGCAGCGAAGGACATGGTTACGAGCAGTACTTC	CASSEGHGYEQYF
-	TRBV30	TRBJ2-7	-	TGTGCCTGGAGTGTAGCCGGCTCCTACGAGCAGTACTTC	CAWSVAGSYEQYF
TRBD1	TRBV6-5	TRBJ2-1	-	TGTGCCAGCAGTTACTGGAGGACAGGGGGGTACAATGAGCAGTTCTTC	CASSYWRTGGYNEQFF
-	TRBV11-3	TRBJ2-2	-	TGTGCCAGCAGCCACTATGGTTCGATGAACACCGGGGAGCTGTTTTTT	CASSHYGSMNTGELFF
TRBD1	TRBV28	TRBJ1-5	-	TGTGCCAACGGGGACAGTCAAATTCGGCCCCAGCATTTT	CANGDSQIRPQHF
-	TRBV7-9	TRBJ2-5	-	TGTGCCAGCAGGACAGGCCAAGAGACCCAGTACTTC	CASRTGQETQYF